The T cell receptor beta chain under discussion was sequenced for a study of blood T cells in healthy people across ages. Study-level results: With donor CMV status unknown, expanded clonotype changes were possibly confounded.

This CDR3 is built from 18 residues. From germline, CDR1 is MNHEY and CDR2 SVGEGT. V dropped 5 bases and J dropped 1; count of bases not matched to a gene: 8. Using a J-beta primer mix together with a sample-barcoded 5' primer, a second PCR was run for roughly 7 to 12 cycles. Samples each returned at least 2.5 million CDR3-containing paired-end reads. TCRdb re-called the 5' RACE reads with MiXCR, one entry per CDR3 protein. The data contain 600,000 to 1,000,000 distinct CDR3 sequences, approximately 25% of them seen just once; the ten biggest clones take up 3.7%. For this clonotype: Its specificity is unknown.

This sample was shared with a second study, whose subject was T cells of mothers and their children. That work states: Each mother yielded more than 9 million TCR beta CDR3 reads. Each child yielded approximately 2.9 million reads. Researchers report slightly higher, though non-significant, overlap in related mother-child pairs than in unrelated pairs.

The gene calls are TRBV6-2 or TRBV6-3 and TRBJ2-1; TRBD2 aligns across 13 bases. The sample taken for sequencing was blood. The receptor comes from a boy aged 5 to 17 in good health. CDR3 sequence reads: CASSHILAGGQSYNEQFF. The CDR3 DNA sequence: TGTGCCAGCAGTCATATACTAGCGGGGGGGCAATCCTACAATGAGCAGTTCTTC.